The 14 T cell receptor beta chains presented below share a single source sample, sequenced in a study of blood T cell repertoires in COVID-19. Here immunoSEQ multiplex PCR was the method, and the copy in TCRdb shows in-frame clones only, minus some. The data contain roughly 70,000 clones, about 80% of them singletons. Sequencing used peripheral blood. The receptors here all came from a man aged 65-85 years who had recovered from COVID-19.

Remarks on this clone: Other DNA sequences in this sample translate to the same CDR3. The chain links TRBV19 to TRBJ1-1; 7 bases are shared with TRBD1. The V segment lost 6 bases and the J segment 3 bases; nucleotides outside the gene matches: 4. The germline CDR1 and CDR2 sequences are LNHDA and SQIVND (reference sequence). The CDR3 is 13 residues long. The CDR3 spells CASSSTGDTEAFF. The CDR3, as DNA: TGTGCCAGTAGCTCTACAGGGGACACTGAAGCTTTCTTT.

In its sample, this clone was seen once. V and J are TRBV5-1 and TRBJ2-7, with D perhaps TRBD1 (6 bases). Between the trimmed V and J ends, which lost 3 bases and 1 base, there was a span of 14 bases. Per the germline V gene, CDR1 is SGHRS and CDR2 is YFSETQ. This CDR3 is built from 15 residues. The CDR3 loop is CASSSDVRGSYEQYF. In DNA form, the CDR3 reads TGCGCCAGCAGCTCCGACGTCAGGGGATCCTACGAGCAGTACTTC. Full variable domain (missing parts from reference TRBV5-1 and TRBJ2-7): KAGVTQTPRYLIKTRGQQVTLSCSPISGHRSVSWYQQTPGQGLQFLFEYFSETQRNKGNFPGRFSGRQFSNSRSEMNVSTLELGDSALYLCASSSDVRGSYEQYFGPGTRLTVT.

V gene TRBV2 combines with J gene TRBJ2-7, with D tentatively TRBD2 (6 bases). Looked up from germline, CDR1 is SNHLY and CDR2 is FYNNEI. The ends were cut back, 3 bases at V and 2 bases at J, with 11 bases in the middle. This CDR3 spans 14 amino acids. The CDR3 DNA sequence: TGTGCCAGCAGTGATGGGGGACTCACCTACGAGCAGTACTTC. This sequence encodes CASSDGGLTYEQYF.

This clone was found once. The gene calls are TRBV6-2 or TRBV6-3 and TRBJ2-4, with 12 nucleotides matching TRBD2. This CDR3 comprises 14 residues. V was pared by 5 bases and J by 9 bases, with 5 bases of the junction left unmatched. Germline V lookup: CDR1 MNHEY, CDR2 SVGEGT. The CDR3 nucleotides read TGTGCCAGCAGTACGAGACTAGCGGGAGTCATTCAGTACTTC. Translation: CASSTRLAGVIQYF.

V is TRBV13 and J is TRBJ2-1; 8 nucleotides align to TRBD2. Trimming took 2 bases from V and 7 from J; bases not matched to a gene: 7. The CDR3 runs 15 residues. CDR1 and CDR2 from the germline V gene are PRHDT and FYEKMQ (reference sequence). CDR3 region: CASSLLAGGRNEQFF. CDR3 coding DNA: TGTGCCAGCAGCTTACTTGCGGGGGGACGGAATGAGCAGTTCTTC.

The chain couples TRBV12-3 or TRBV12-4 to TRBJ1-1, with D perhaps matching TRBD1 (6 bases). V dropped 7 bases and J dropped 6 bases, with 12 bases sitting between them. The CDR3 consists of 12 residues. The CDR3, as DNA: TGTGCCAGCAATGGGGAGGGGGCTGAAGCTTTCTTT. This translates into CASNGEGAEAFF.

The gene calls are TRBV4-2 and TRBJ2-3; D perhaps matches TRBD2 (6 bases). Germline V gene data show CDR1 as LGHNA and CDR2 as YNFKEQ. Between the trimmed V and J ends, which lost 0 bases and 0 bases, there was a span of 13 bases. The CDR3 length is 17 residues. DNA of the CDR3: TGTGCCAGCAGCCAAGATATGCGGGGCACTAGCACAGATACGCAGTATTTT. It translates to CASSQDMRGTSTDTQYF.

J is TRBJ2-1 and V is TRBV5-1; 11 nucleotides agree with TRBD1. CDR1 and CDR2 (germline): SGHRS, YFSETQ. V shed 1 base, J shed 10 bases, and the junction held 7 bases outside the gene matches. The CDR3 is made up of 15 amino acids. CDR3 protein: CASSLRTGGSREQFF. The CDR3 region has the DNA TGCGCCAGCAGCTTGAGGACAGGGGGCAGCCGGGAGCAGTTCTTC.

The J gene is TRBJ1-2, the V gene TRBV11-3, with D tentatively TRBD1 (6 bases). Trimming removed 4 bases at V and 7 bases at J, with 13 bases between. This CDR3 region has 13 residues. Germline CDR1 reads SGHNT; CDR2 reads YENEEA. The CDR3 is CASSYGGAGGYTF. As DNA, the CDR3 is TGTGCCAGCAGCTATGGGGGCGCGGGTGGCTACACCTTC.

This rearrangement joins TRBV5-1 to TRBJ2-7; weak D call: TRBD2 (6 bases). V gave up 4 bases and J gave up 7 bases, with 9 bases separating them. Germline values: CDR1 SGHRS, CDR2 YFSETQ. There are 11 residues in the CDR3. CDR3 nucleotides: TGCGCCAGCAGCCAGGAGGGAGAGCAGTACTTC. This gives the protein CASSQEGEQYF.

The chain employs TRBV6-5 and TRBJ2-7; tentative D call: TRBD2 (6 bases). Trimming left V 7 bases short and J 0 bases short, with 16 bases between. This CDR3 spans 15 amino acids. In germline, CDR1 is MNHEY, CDR2 SVGAGI. CDR3 sequence (DNA): TGTGCCAGCATTCCTGGGGACGGGAGCTCCTACGAGCAGTACTTC. This translates into CASIPGDGSSYEQYF.

The chain joins TRBV5-1 to TRBJ1-1; 7 bases align to TRBD1. The J segment lost 7 bases and the V segment lost 1 base, leaving 7 bases of the junction unmatched. Germline V CDR1 and CDR2: SGHRS, YFSETQ. This CDR3 has 14 amino acids. CDR3 nucleotides: TGCGCCAGCAGCTTGACAGGGGTGCATAGTGAAGCTTTCTTT. It encodes CASSLTGVHSEAFF.

The J gene is TRBJ1-6, the V gene TRBV14; 9 bases line up with TRBD1. CDR3 size: 16 residues. Germline CDR1 and CDR2: SGHDN and FVKESK. J gave up 4 bases and V 3 bases, and 4 bases lay outside the gene matches. CDR3 amino acids: CASSQTGTGYNSPLHF. The CDR3 region has the DNA TGTGCCAGCAGCCAGACCGGGACAGGGTATAATTCACCCCTCCACTTT.

The V gene is TRBV12-3 or TRBV12-4, the J gene TRBJ2-2; no reliable D call. CDR3 length: 12 residues. V was shortened by 7 bases and J by 6 bases, with 9 bases between the two germline ends. The CDR3 spells CASTVPAGELFF. The CDR3 DNA is TGTGCCAGCACGGTACCCGCCGGGGAGCTGTTTTTT.